This entry lists 24 T cell receptor beta chains sequenced from one sample in a study of vaccination effects on CD4 cells after COVID-19. Sequencing was performed with immunoSEQ multiplex PCR; in TCRdb, only in-frame clones are kept and a portion is missing. Among just over 30,000 clones listed, approximately 68% were seen once. The antigens for these receptors are not known. CD4+ T cells specific for antigen were expanded with viral peptide pools by the ViraFEST assay before sequencing. Having been cultured for around ten days, the cells underwent CD4+ T cell isolation. This specimen consisted of CD4+ T cells from PBMCs cultured with HCoV-229E spike peptides, obtained before COVID-19 vaccination. Receptor source: a human donor who received a COVID-19 vaccine.

The rearrangement joins TRBV27 to TRBJ1-6; 10 bases line up with TRBD1. The CDR3 runs 15 residues. V shed 3 bases and J 7 bases; nucleotides not matched to a gene: 3. Per the germline V gene, CDR1 is MNHEY and CDR2 is SMNVEV (reference sequence). The CDR3 coding sequence is TGTGCCAGCAGTTTCGGGACAGGGGCGAATTCACCCCTCCACTTT. Encoded protein: CASSFGTGANSPLHF.

The rearrangement links TRBV9 to TRBJ2-3; TRBD1 or TRBD2 may be the D gene (7 bases each). This CDR3 region has 16 residues. V shed 6 bases and J shed 4 bases, with 21 bases lying between them. From germline, CDR1 is SGDLS and CDR2 YYNGEE. In DNA, the CDR3 is TGTGCCAGCACCCACGCCAGGGGGGGGCCTTCAGATACGCAGTATTTT. Residues: CASTHARGGPSDTQYF.

The rearrangement joins TRBV21-1 to TRBJ2-1. TRBV21-1 is a pseudogene locus. CDR3 length: 16 amino acids. This chain's CDR3 is CASSKAIGTSYNEQFF. CDR3 nucleotides: TGTGCCAGCAGCAAAGCCATTGGTACCTCCTACAATGAGCAGTTCTTC.

The chain recombines TRBV3-1 (or the pseudogene TRBV3-2) with TRBJ1-2; tentatively, D is TRBD1 (6 bases). V lost 5 bases to trimming and J lost 8 bases, with 15 bases between them. This CDR3 is 13 amino acids long. CDR1 is LGHDT, CDR2 YNNKEL, per germline (reference sequence). CDR3 loop: CASSYDGGQGYTF. CDR3 in DNA: TGTGCCAGCAGCTACGACGGGGGGCAAGGCTACACCTTC.

The V gene is TRBV11-2, the J gene TRBJ1-1; D ambiguous. The V gene lost 5 bases and the J gene lost 0 bases, with 13 bases spanning the gap. This CDR3 is 15 amino acids long. CDR1 and CDR2 (germline): SGHAT, FQNNGV. The CDR3 region is CASSPFGVLNTEAFF. In nucleotides, the CDR3 is TGTGCCAGCAGCCCATTCGGGGTTCTGAACACTGAAGCTTTCTTT.

The chain combines TRBV28 with TRBJ2-1, with a possible D match to TRBD2 (5 bases). This CDR3 comprises 15 residues. The germline CDR1 and CDR2 sequences are MDHEN and SYDVKM. Deletions cut 7 bases from V and 3 bases from J, with 16 bases between. This CDR3 is CASKFAGIGYNEQFF. In DNA, the CDR3 is TGTGCCAGCAAGTTTGCCGGGATAGGCTACAATGAGCAGTTCTTC.

The rearrangement uses TRBV13 and TRBJ1-5; no firm D call. Trimming stripped 4 bases from V and 9 bases from J, with 4 bases between. CDR3 length: 10 amino acids. The germline gives CDR1 PRHDT, CDR2 FYEKMQ (reference sequence). CDR3 sequence (DNA): TGTGCCAGCAGCTCCCTGCCCCAGCATTTT. Residues: CASSSLPQHF.

This clone was seen a single time. V usage is TRBV18 and J usage is TRBJ2-7, with 11 bases that match TRBD2. With V trimmed by 3 bases and J by 0 bases, 1 base remained unmatched. The CDR3 runs 15 residues. The germline CDR1 and CDR2 sequences are KGHSH and LQKENI. CDR3 loop: CASSPTSGGSYEQYF. CDR3 nucleotides: TGTGCCAGCTCACCTACTAGCGGGGGCTCCTACGAGCAGTACTTC.

J is TRBJ1-1 and V is TRBV28; 8 positions match TRBD1. This CDR3 has 16 residues. V was clipped by 6 bases and J by 1 base; unmatched bases: 10. CDR1 and CDR2 (germline): MDHEN, SYDVKM. The CDR3 nucleotides read TGTGCCAGCAGGGACAGGGAGGGAGTCAGGAACACTGAAGCTTTCTTT. It specifies CASRDREGVRNTEAFF.

This clone was picked up one time. The chain carries TRBV5-4 and TRBJ1-2, with D hard to call. Trimming left V 0 bases short and J 3 bases short, with 12 bases between. The CDR3 sequence is 15 residues long. Looked up from germline, CDR1 is SGHNT and CDR2 is YYREEE (reference sequence). CDR3 in DNA: TGTGCCAGCAGCTTGGGTAACGGGGTCGACTATGGCTACACCTTC. Amino acids: CASSLGNGVDYGYTF.

The table lists this clone with a count of one. The chain couples TRBV2 to TRBJ1-6, with D perhaps matching TRBD1 (5 bases). The length of the CDR3 is 13 residues. V shed 3 bases and J shed 10 bases, with 10 bases lying between them. CDR1 SNHLY and CDR2 FYNNEI come from the germline V gene. This CDR3 reads CASSDEGISPLHF. The CDR3 DNA is TGTGCCAGCAGTGACGAGGGGATCTCACCCCTCCACTTT.

This chain uses TRBV28 with TRBJ2-2; D possibly corresponds to TRBD1 (5 bases). Germline CDR1 MDHEN, CDR2 SYDVKM. This CDR3 is 13 amino acids long. V shed 3 bases and J shed 8 bases, with 10 bases lying between them. CDR3 in DNA: TGTGCCAGCAGTTTGCAGCACAGGGGGGAGCTGTTTTTT. It codes for CASSLQHRGELFF.

This chain joins TRBV30 and TRBJ1-5; no clear D. In germline, CDR1 is GTSNPN, CDR2 SVGIG (reference sequence). The CDR3 is made up of 13 amino acids. V lost 2 bases and J 2 bases, leaving 7 bases between the germline ends. The DNA for the CDR3 is TGTGCCTGGAGTAGCGGGGGCAATCAGCCCCAGCATTTT. Translating gives CAWSSGGNQPQHF.

The chain joins TRBV29-1 to TRBJ2-5; D may be TRBD2 (6 bases). Per the germline V gene, CDR1 is SQVTM and CDR2 is ANQGSEA. The V and J ends lost 7 bases and 1 base respectively, with 10 bases between them. The CDR3 contains 12 residues. The CDR3 DNA reads TGCAGCGCCTGGGACTTCCAAGAGACCCAGTACTTC. Encoded protein: CSAWDFQETQYF.

This sequence joins TRBV6-1 and TRBJ1-2; D perhaps matches TRBD1 (5 bases). V lost 1 base and J 7 bases, leaving 16 bases between the germline ends. The germline CDR1 and CDR2 sequences are MNHNS and SASEGT. This CDR3 has 15 residues. The CDR3, as DNA: TGTGCCAGCAGTGAAGGAAGGGGAGGGATGAGTGGCTACACCTTC. Translating gives CASSEGRGGMSGYTF.

There are a few counts of this clone. The CDR3 protein is CASSQEMQLKSGELFF. CDR3 DNA sequence: TGTGCCAGCAGCCAAGAAATGCAGCTCAAGTCCGGGGAGCTGTTTTTT. The J gene is TRBJ2-2, the V gene TRBV3-1 (or the pseudogene TRBV3-2); the D is unclear. The CDR3 totals 16 residues. In germline, CDR1 is LGHDT, CDR2 YNNKEL (reference sequence). V was pared by 0 bases and J by 6 bases, with 14 bases between.

This chain uses TRBV18 with TRBJ1-1; no firm D call. The CDR3 contains 13 residues. CDR1 and CDR2 (germline): KGHSH, LQKENI. Trimming pared 1 base from V and 1 base from J, leaving 4 bases between. The CDR3 region is CASSPRRNTEAFF. CDR3 sequence (DNA): TGTGCCAGCTCACCACGGCGGAACACTGAAGCTTTCTTT.

The chain employs TRBV2 and TRBJ2-1; 9 bases are a match to TRBD2. This CDR3 region has 15 residues. J was trimmed by 10 bases and V by 0 bases; bases with no gene match: 7. Germline V CDR1 and CDR2: SNHLY, FYNNEI. The CDR3 spells CASSEARLAGSEQFF. The CDR3 coding sequence is TGTGCCAGCAGTGAAGCTAGGCTAGCGGGGTCCGAGCAGTTCTTC.

V usage is TRBV30 and J usage is TRBJ1-1; no definite D call. Germline CDR1 reads GTSNPN; CDR2 reads SVGIG (reference sequence). This CDR3 contains 11 residues. V was trimmed by 3 bases and J by 10 bases, leaving 12 bases between them. CDR3 region: CAWSSRVGAFF. In DNA, the CDR3 is TGTGCCTGGAGCTCGCGGGTCGGAGCTTTCTTT.

For this clone: The same CDR3 is also encoded by other DNA sequences in this sample. This CDR3 is CAWSLSYEQYF. CDR3 DNA sequence: TGTGCCTGGAGTCTTTCATACGAGCAGTACTTC. V gene TRBV30 combines with J gene TRBJ2-7; D remains ambiguous. Trimming pared 2 bases from V and 4 bases from J, leaving 6 bases between. Germline CDR1 is GTSNPN and CDR2 is SVGIG (reference sequence). This CDR3 has 11 residues.

This clone was counted a few times. This chain joins TRBV28 and TRBJ1-1; 7 bases map to TRBD1. CDR3 length: 14 amino acids. V gave up 7 bases and J gave up 5 bases; unmatched junction bases: 10. Looked up from germline, CDR1 is MDHEN and CDR2 is SYDVKM. Here the CDR3 reads CASTRQGGGTEAFF. The DNA for the CDR3 is TGTGCCAGCACGAGACAGGGAGGAGGGACTGAAGCTTTCTTT.

The chain carries TRBV4-2 and TRBJ2-7, with D hard to call. Deletions cut 1 base from V and 3 bases from J, with 10 bases between. The CDR3 has 14 amino acids. Looked up from germline, CDR1 is LGHNA and CDR2 is YNFKEQ. This CDR3 is CASSQVGLNYEQYF. CDR3 bases: TGTGCCAGCAGCCAAGTGGGCCTAAACTACGAGCAGTACTTC.

V is TRBV28 and J is TRBJ1-6, with D perhaps matching TRBD1 (5 bases). Germline loops: CDR1 MDHEN, CDR2 SYDVKM. The CDR3 contains 14 residues. V lost 6 bases, J lost 6 bases, and 12 bases lay in between. This CDR3 reads CASRKGPLNSPLHF. The CDR3 nucleotides read TGTGCCAGCAGGAAGGGACCGCTTAATTCACCCCTCCACTTT.

CDR3 in DNA: TGTGCCAGCAGCCTCAGACGTCGAAACTCTGGAAACACCATATATTTT. Its protein is CASSLRRRNSGNTIYF. The rearrangement links TRBV4-2 to TRBJ1-3; D gene unclear. Trimming cost V 4 bases and J 0 bases, with 13 bases left between them. The CDR3 is made up of 16 amino acids. Germline V gene data show CDR1 as LGHNA and CDR2 as YNFKEQ.